Below are 14 T cell receptor beta chains sequenced from a single sample in a study of blood T cell repertoires in COVID-19. Sequenced by immunoSEQ multiplex PCR; TCRdb stores in-frame clones only, minus some. Among around 200,000 clones, 85% were seen once, and the ten largest hold approximately 5%. The sequenced sample was peripheral blood. These TCRs come from a woman of 80 years or more with acute or convalescent COVID-19.

The chain employs TRBV6-5 and TRBJ1-4, with 8 positions matching TRBD1. Trimming at V came to 6 bases and at J to 3 bases, leaving 3 bases not matched to a gene. There are 14 residues in the CDR3. CDR1 is MNHEY, CDR2 SVGAGI, per germline. The CDR3 sequence is CASSQGAANEKLFF. In DNA form, the CDR3 reads TGTGCCAGCAGCCAGGGGGCGGCTAATGAAAAACTGTTTTTT.

This clone was seen just once. V gene TRBV11-2 combines with J gene TRBJ1-2; a weak D match, TRBD1 (5 bases). Trimming shortened V by 1 base and J by 8 bases, and 11 bases separated the two germline ends. Germline V gives CDR1 SGHAT, CDR2 FQNNGV. The CDR3 length is 13 residues. CDR3 in amino acids: CASSLGAGRGYTF. CDR3 DNA: TGTGCCAGCAGCTTAGGGGCAGGGCGCGGCTACACCTTC.

The chain combines TRBV19 with TRBJ2-7; no firm D call. V was trimmed by 4 bases and J by 0 bases, leaving 10 bases between them. There are 14 residues in the CDR3. Germline CDR1 is LNHDA and CDR2 is SQIVND (reference sequence). The CDR3 coding sequence is TGTGCCAGTAGTACTTCAATAGCCTCCTACGAGCAGTACTTC. It specifies CASSTSIASYEQYF.

V is TRBV6-4 and J is TRBJ2-7; 9 nucleotides align to TRBD2. CDR1 is MRHNA and CDR2 is SNTAGT in the germline V gene. The CDR3 contains 14 residues. Trimming at V came to 10 bases and at J to 6 bases, leaving 13 bases not matched to a gene. CDR3 DNA: TGTGCCACCCAGAACGGGACTAGCAATTCCGAGCAGTACTTC. The encoded protein is CATQNGTSNSEQYF.

Only one count was recorded for this clone. The V and J genes are TRBV28 and TRBJ1-3; perhaps TRBD1 as D (6 bases). V dropped 3 bases and J dropped 4 bases, with 19 bases sitting between them. CDR3 size: 17 residues. The germline CDR1 and CDR2 sequences are MDHEN and SYDVKM. The CDR3 here is CASSLAGKGVEGNTIYF. In DNA form, the CDR3 reads TGTGCCAGCAGTTTGGCTGGTAAGGGGGTGGAAGGAAACACCATATATTTT.

The rearrangement uses TRBV11-2 and TRBJ2-1; 10 bases are a match to TRBD2. This CDR3 has 15 amino acids. Germline CDR1 reads SGHAT; CDR2 reads FQNNGV. Losses at the gene ends were 5 bases for V and 2 bases for J; bases not matched to a gene: 3. CDR3 in DNA: TGTGCCAGCAGCCCCCTAGCGGGAGCCTACAATGAGCAGTTCTTC. Its protein product is CASSPLAGAYNEQFF.

V and J are TRBV6-6 and TRBJ1-5; no definite D call. V gave up 6 bases and J gave up 0 bases, with 12 bases separating them. Per germline, CDR1 MNHNY and CDR2 SVGAGI (reference sequence). This CDR3 has 15 amino acids. For the CDR3, the DNA is TGTGCCAGCAGGCCGTGGGCTAATAGCAATCAGCCCCAGCATTTT. This translates into CASRPWANSNQPQHF.

The J gene is TRBJ1-2, the V gene TRBV30; possible D gene TRBD1, 5 bases. Trimming took 4 bases from V and 8 from J, leaving 17 bases between them. The CDR3 extends over 13 amino acids. Germline V gene data show CDR1 as GTSNPN and CDR2 as SVGIG (reference sequence). The CDR3: CAWTTQGAEGYTF. The CDR3 bases are TGTGCCTGGACCACCCAAGGGGCCGAGGGCTACACCTTC.

V usage is TRBV7-2 and J usage is TRBJ2-3; TRBD2 agrees at 12 bases. This CDR3 contains 14 residues. CDR1 is SGHTA, CDR2 FQGNSA, per germline. J gave up 6 bases and V 6 bases, and 4 bases lay outside the gene matches. The chain's CDR3 is CASRPSGRVDTQYF. The DNA of the CDR3 is TGTGCCAGCAGGCCTAGCGGGAGGGTGGATACGCAGTATTTT.

The chain uses TRBV10-2 and TRBJ1-4; no definite D call. CDR1 is WSHSY, CDR2 SAAADI, per germline. This CDR3 is 13 amino acids long. The V end was cut by 2 bases, the J end by 6 bases, with 7 bases between. The CDR3 DNA follows: TGCGCCAGCAGTGAGGTCCCAGATGAAAAACTGTTTTTT. It codes for CASSEVPDEKLFF.

This rearrangement joins TRBV7-2 to TRBJ1-4; 9 positions agree with TRBD1. CDR3 length: 13 amino acids. Per the germline V gene, CDR1 is SGHTA and CDR2 is FQGNSA. Losses at the gene ends were 1 base for V and 12 bases for J; bases not matched to a gene: 3. The CDR3 is CASSLDRDRELFF. The DNA for the CDR3 is TGTGCCAGCAGCTTAGACCGGGACAGGGAACTGTTTTTT. The variable domain in full, completed from reference TRBV7-2 and TRBJ1-4, reads GAGVSQSPSNKVTEKGKDVELRCDPISGHTALYWYRQSLGQGLEFLIYFQGNSAPDKSGLPSDRFSAERTGGSVSTLTIQRTQQEDSAVYLCASSLDRDRELFFGSGTQLSVL.

The gene calls are TRBV2 and TRBJ1-1, with 9 bases that match TRBD1. Looked up from germline, CDR1 is SNHLY and CDR2 is FYNNEI. Germline trimming cut 10 bases from V and 3 bases from J; bases unmatched to any gene: 6. This CDR3 is 13 amino acids long. The CDR3 region is CATLQGADTEAFF. DNA for the CDR3: TGTGCCACTCTACAGGGGGCGGACACTGAAGCTTTCTTT.

This clone was observed a single time. J is TRBJ1-4 and V is TRBV11-2; D might be TRBD1 (6 bases). Germline assignment: CDR1 SGHAT and CDR2 FQNNGV. CDR3 size: 16 residues. The V end lost 6 bases, the J end lost 4 bases, and 18 bases lay between the germline ends. The CDR3 region has the DNA TGTGCCAGCAGTCAACGGGCGGGGGGCAGTAATGAAAAACTGTTTTTT. Protein product: CASSQRAGGSNEKLFF.

The V call is TRBV7-2, the J call TRBJ2-5; TRBD1 matches 8 bases. The germline CDR1 and CDR2 sequences are SGHTA and FQGNSA. After removal of 4 bases from V and 1 base from J, the junction contained 5 bases not matched to a gene. The CDR3 spans 15 residues. Here the CDR3 DNA reads TGTGCCAGCAGCTATAGTGGACAGGGCCAAGAGACCCAGTACTTC. It specifies CASSYSGQGQETQYF.